This T cell receptor (beta chain) was found in a study of cytomegalovirus exposure and HLA in healthy donors (TCRdb year 2017). For the wider study: An earlier analysis of several hundred of the donors reported about 280 Gb of sequence data and about 120 million unique TCR beta sequences obtained from about 179 million T cells. Across around 400 genotyped donors of the cohort, an average of approximately 200,000 unique TCR beta nucleotide sequences per donor were sequenced, and roughly a sixth of those sequences were non-productive. HLA typing covered class I and class II loci at four-digit resolution. A later analysis re-examined previously published TCR beta repertoires from roughly 720 donors and added high-resolution HLA genotyping to investigate patterns of TCR occurrence. The study profiled the T cell repertoires of fewer than 850 subjects by immunosequencing and related them to cytomegalovirus serostatus. An earlier analysis of more than 450 of the donors used high-throughput TCR beta sequencing to judge whether each TCR beta V gene segment behaved as functional or pseudogenic. Of the 398 genotyped donors, around 81% fell in the genetic ancestry cluster associated with self-reported Caucasian donors. The number of typed donors differed by locus: about 620-640 for A, B, C, DRB1 and DQB1; some 500 for DQA1; around 610 for DPA1; and roughly 470 for DPB1. Every repertoire in the discovery cohort had been generated on one and the same sequencing platform. A separate validation cohort of over 95 different subjects was used in addition to the 666-subject first cohort. The study was designed to test whether signatures of past pathogen exposure could be identified by cataloging public T cell receptors. Because of strong linkage in the cohort, a few DR-DQ haplotypes were treated as single units for association and clustering. Genome-wide SNP genotypes for about 55% of the roughly 670 donors were used in a later genetic analysis, which treated that subset as a discovery cohort. An early release covering around 630 HLA-typed donors comprised 250 to 350 gigabases of sequencing data and approximately 80 million unique TCR sequences. Rather than using new phenotypic data, the later analysis identified candidate immune exposures from TCR beta sequences and from how often those sequences occurred across donors. The study combined high-throughput TCR immunosequencing, statistical association of individual TCRs with disease status, and machine learning to predict cytomegalovirus infection status. Alongside the repertoire data, information on donor age, sex, ethnicity and CMV serostatus was compiled.

In total, about 650 healthy bone marrow donors made up the cohort. At the time of sampling, every cohort member was nominally healthy, though immune exposures that went unrecorded were likely present. The donor was CMV seronegative and belonged to the group of over 350 seronegative cohort members. Every donor gave a peripheral blood sample, and the peripheral blood mononuclear cells from that sample were used for TCR beta sequencing. Genomic DNA was extracted from the blood cell samples with the Qiagen DNeasy Blood Extraction Kit. Library creation used the immunoSEQ multiplex PCR assay. A mixture of 60 forward primers for TCR Vbeta segments and 13 reverse primers for TCR Jbeta segments was used in the multiplex PCR. The CDR3 region of rearranged TCR beta genes was amplified from genomic DNA by a multiplex PCR assay. The amplified TCR beta libraries were sequenced on the Illumina HiSeq System as 87-base-pair reads. Per the source publication's procedure: In a later analysis, approximately 74 million unique TCR beta chains were counted across the 500 to 850 repertoires, and roughly 11 million of these chains were shared by at least two donors. Raw reads were error-corrected and collapsed into unique sequences with a nearest-neighbor algorithm that merged closely related sequences to remove PCR and sequencing errors. To assign V, D and J gene segments, CDR3 sequences were aligned to IMGT reference sequences. For a sequence to be retained, at least a six-nucleotide match to both a V gene segment and a J gene segment was required. A rearrangement counted as productive if the CDR3 had no stop codons and remained in frame with V and J, and every other rearrangement counted as non-productive. Following IMGT convention, CDR3 was defined as the stretch from the second conserved V-encoded cysteine up to the conserved J-encoded phenylalanine. In an earlier analysis of around 540 of the donors, sequences lacking an unambiguous match to a single V gene segment were excluded. In an earlier analysis of approximately 590 of the donors, a V segment was called functional when productive rearrangements were above 56.7%, and segregating when the standard deviation between donors exceeded 5%. A statistical classification framework was developed to diagnose cytomegalovirus status using the catalog of TCR beta chain sequences. In a later analysis, V and J genes were assigned by comparing TCR nucleotide sequences against IMGT/GENE-DB human TR gene sequences. Using the TCRdist pipeline, a later analysis assigned CDR3 sequences along with most-parsimonious VDJ recombination scenarios. In a later analysis, each TCR beta chain was defined by its CDR3 amino acid sequence together with its V-gene family, and reads without a unique V-gene family were excluded. As a way to deal with suspected cross-contamination and a sequencing artifact, a later analysis dropped roughly 620 nucleotide sequences that were highly shared and had low generation probability. For each public chain, a later analysis derived a clonal expansion index from normalized ranks of inferred template counts within each repertoire. In a later analysis, generation probabilities were computed with a VDJ recombination model fitted to out-of-frame rearrangements, and the resulting probabilities were checked against IGoR. A later analysis scored TCR-TCR, TCR-HLA and TCR-CMV co-occurrence with hypergeometric tests, applying a repertoire-size bias correction to TCR pairs. In a later analysis, false discovery rates were estimated by permuting HLA or CMV assignments 20 times. In a later analysis, co-occurring TCRs were grouped using DBSCAN, and TCRdist sequence similarity was added for clustering within HLA-allele-positive subsets. For co-occurrence clustering, repertoires with fewer than 30,000 or more than 120,000 public chains were excluded, along with several repertoires with anomalous nucleotide sharing. TCRdb holds this immuneACCESS table with in-frame rearrangements only. Some clones are missing; in checked studies, unresolved V genes explain under half, and the rest has no known cause. Clone size and V and J calls were adopted from that table, with D and trimming inferred from the DNA. The sample table lists 100,000 to 150,000 clones, 81% of them with a count of one. Of the sample, 1.8% is held by the ten largest clones.

A note on this clone: No antigen is known for it. Qualities for individual bases were not recorded, and no much larger clone is one base off.

General findings and caveats noted by the study authors: In the study, around 160 TCR beta chains were listed as associated with cytomegalovirus. Several of the top co-occurrence clusters appeared to be linked to parvovirus B19, influenza, CMV and Epstein-Barr virus, according to a later analysis. A cluster of highly shared sequence variants was judged likely to represent a technical artifact of the sequencing pipeline. V-gene and J-gene trimming of TCR beta chains was associated with a missense DCLRE1C variant in a later genetic analysis, and the association was replicated in an independent cohort. In a later analysis, the rate of TCR association differed among HLA loci, with DRB1 alleles having the most associated TCRs and HLA-C alleles having the fewest. When HLA alleles, especially DR and DQ, strongly co-occurred, TCR associations were difficult to assign to individual alleles. It was suggested by the authors that the approach could potentially be generalized to other disease states and immunological phenotypes. In an earlier analysis of approximately 590 of the donors, most TCR beta V segments appeared in productive rearrangements about 90% or about 30% of the time, broadly matching IMGT annotations. Compared with equally common non-associated chains, HLA-associated TCR beta chains in a later analysis were more clonally expanded and had lower generation probabilities. Because counts were too low, about 18 rarely observed V segments, including chromosome 9 orphons, were excluded from the earlier analysis of roughly 580 of the donors. Most TCR sequences were seen in very few donors, while some public TCRs were found in many individuals. For the cohort, immune exposure information was limited to CMV serostatus. Some IMGT-functional V segments, including TRBV6-2 and TRBV6-3, could not be told apart with the 87-base-pair reads, so those segments were excluded. In a later genetic analysis, fewer N-insertions in productive TCRs were reported among donors in an Asian-associated ancestry cluster than the roughly 700-donor mean. A further reported finding was that TCR beta sequences accurately predicted the HLA-A and HLA-B alleles for most subjects in the first cohort. In vitro tests confirmed that a few of the cytomegalovirus-associated TCR beta chains recognize cytomegalovirus antigens. According to a later analysis, most CMV-associated TCR beta chains appeared to be HLA-restricted, and the HLA associations seemed to be driven largely by CMV exposure. At a false discovery rate of 0.05, a later analysis linked fewer than 20,000 TCR beta sequences to specific HLA alleles. In this cohort, only TCR beta chains were sequenced, and detectable features were limited by the absence of alpha or paired-chain data. In both the original and validation cohorts, the classifier was reported to diagnose cytomegalovirus status with high specificity and sensitivity. Correlated functional status among segregating V segments might reflect linkage disequilibrium, but an unknown experimental factor could not be ruled out. Presence/absence analyses assumed roughly uniform sequencing depth across donors, an assumption that may not hold. HLA typing was unavailable for some donors at each locus, so association tests used only the typed subset.

In the germline V gene, CDR1 corresponds to SGDLS and CDR2 to YYNGEE. V is pruned by 0 bases and J by 5 bases, leaving 1 base of the junction without a gene match. The cysteine opens and the phenylalanine closes a CDR3 of 14 amino acids. The entry retains the CDR3 DNA only, 42 bases that are in frame from base 1. The rearrangement joined TRBV9 to TRBJ1-2; 10 nucleotides in the junction match TRBD1. The TCR originated in a man between 18 and 29 years old in good health and CMV-seronegative. Sequencing input: PBMCs. The nucleotides are TGTGCCAGCAGCGTAGGACAGGGGGCTTATGGCTACACCTTC. It encodes CASSVGQGAYGYTF.